These 10 T cell receptor beta chains were sequenced from one sample in a study of T-cell reconstitution after alpha-beta-depleted transplantation in children. Unique molecular identifiers were built into the TCRbeta library. Via MiXCR, TCRdb re-called the PCR reads, giving one row per CDR3 protein. Among 500,000 to 750,000 distinct CDR3 sequences listed, 10% to 15% were seen once. The sequences come from PBMCs, mostly from graft donor cells, collected 360 days after TCRalphabeta/CD19-depleted stem cell transplant. The receptors here all came from a male patient between 5 and 17 years old who had a stem cell transplant for acute myeloid leukemia, so the T cells may come from the graft donor.

The sample holds a few counts of this clonotype. This chain uses TRBV7-8 with TRBJ2-7; 13 bases match TRBD2. This CDR3 is 15 amino acids long. Germline V lookup: CDR1 SGHVS, CDR2 FQNEAQ. After removal of 4 bases from V and 7 bases from J, the junction contained 7 bases not matched to a gene. CDR3 nucleotide sequence: TGTGCCAGCAGCTCACTAGCGGGAGGGCGTGGAGAGCAGTACTTC. It codes for CASSSLAGGRGEQYF.

This chain links TRBV12-3 or TRBV12-4 with TRBJ2-1, with 7 bases that match TRBD2. The CDR3 spans 16 residues. V shed 2 bases and J 6 bases; nucleotides not matched to a gene: 10. In DNA form, the CDR3 reads TGTGCCAGCAGTTTAATTTCGCGGGAGCCTGGCAATGAGCAGTTCTTC. Residues: CASSLISREPGNEQFF.

This clonotype was seen many times. V usage is TRBV9 and J usage is TRBJ2-7; 8 bases fit TRBD2. With V trimmed by 4 bases and J by 6 bases, 12 bases remained unmatched. CDR3 length equals 15 residues. The germline gives CDR1 SGDLS, CDR2 YYNGEE. DNA for the CDR3: TGTGCCAGCAGCAAGACTAGCGCTCCCATCGTCGAGCAGTACTTC. Its protein product is CASSKTSAPIVEQYF. Variable domain in full (rest from reference TRBV9 and TRBJ2-7): DSGVTQTPKHLITATGQRVTLRCSPRSGDLSVYWYQQSLDQGLQFLIQYYNGEERAKGNILERFSAQQFPDLHSELNLSSLELGDSALYFCASSKTSAPIVEQYFGPGTRLTVT.

The chain has TRBV12-3 or TRBV12-4 and TRBJ2-5; 10 bases are a match to TRBD2. The CDR3 is made up of 20 amino acids. With 7 bases clipped from V and 0 bases from J, the junction kept 20 bases outside the gene matches. As DNA, the CDR3 is TGTGCCAGCAAGTTTGGGAGCGGGAGGGCCCCCTTTTTGTACCAAGAGACCCAGTACTTC. Residues: CASKFGSGRAPFLYQETQYF.

The chain couples TRBV20-1 to TRBJ2-7, with TRBD2 matching over 13 bases. V lost 0 bases and J lost 0; bases outside the gene matches: 5. Germline V gene sequence: CDR1 DFQATT, CDR2 SNEGSKA (reference sequence). The CDR3 has 17 residues. Written as DNA, the CDR3 is TGCAGTGCTAGAGATGGGGGACTAGCGGGAAACTCCTACGAGCAGTACTTC. It translates to CSARDGGLAGNSYEQYF.

V usage is TRBV5-1 and J usage is TRBJ2-1, with 10 bases lining up with TRBD2. This CDR3 comprises 15 residues. With V trimmed by 2 bases and J by 8 bases, 7 bases remained unmatched. Per germline, CDR1 SGHRS and CDR2 YFSETQ. CDR3 region: CASSFADSGRHEQFF. The CDR3 DNA is TGCGCCAGCAGCTTTGCTGATAGCGGGAGGCATGAGCAGTTCTTC.

The chain carries TRBV10-3 and TRBJ1-4; D not certain. Germline V gene data show CDR1 as ENHRY and CDR2 as SYGVKD. The CDR3 is 14 amino acids. Trimming took off 6 bases at V and 0 bases at J, with 8 bases between the two ends. The CDR3, as DNA: TGTGCCATCAGCTCGGTGGCAACTAATGAAAAACTGTTTTTT. This gives the protein CAISSVATNEKLFF.

This clonotype was seen repeatedly, ten times or more. This chain's CDR3 is CASSPSSLIAPDTQYF. In nucleotides, the CDR3 is TGTGCCAGCAGCCCCTCTTCCCTAATAGCACCAGATACGCAGTATTTT. This chain connects TRBV7-2 to TRBJ2-3; D gene uncertain. CDR1 and CDR2 (germline): SGHTA, FQGNSA. This CDR3 is 16 amino acids long. V was trimmed by 5 bases and J by 4 bases, leaving 19 bases between them.

The sample holds many counts of this clonotype. V and J are TRBV12-3 or TRBV12-4 and TRBJ2-1; perhaps TRBD2 as D (6 bases). The CDR3 length is 14 residues. Trimming took off 5 bases at V and 2 bases at J, with 10 bases between the two ends. In DNA form, the CDR3 reads TGTGCCAGCAGTCCCGGGACTCCCTACAATGAGCAGTTCTTC. Translating it yields CASSPGTPYNEQFF.

The chain uses TRBV20-1 and TRBJ2-7, with D perhaps TRBD1 (6 bases). V shed 4 bases and J shed 0 bases, with 10 bases lying between them. CDR1 is DFQATT, CDR2 SNEGSKA, per germline (reference sequence). This CDR3 comprises 13 residues. In DNA, the CDR3 is TGCAGTGCTAAAGAACAGGGCTCCTACGAGCAGTACTTC. Translating it yields CSAKEQGSYEQYF.